This T cell receptor beta chain was obtained from a study of identical twins. Germline V gene data show CDR1 as SQVTM and CDR2 as ANQGSEA. V shed 7 bases, J shed 2 bases, and the junction held 10 bases outside the gene matches. This CDR3 comprises 16 residues. This clonotype was detected ten times or more. Template switching created a universal primer site, and the cDNA included unique molecular identifiers. TCRdb itself ran the 5' RACE reads through MiXCR, one entry per CDR3 protein. Here the sample spans about 150,000 distinct CDR3 sequences, 3.5% being singletons. The clonotype originates from a man aged 18 to 29 in good health. The rearrangement uses TRBV29-1 and TRBJ2-2; 10 bases match TRBD2. Source material: memory T cells sorted from blood. The CDR3 loop reads CSAERPSGGNTGELFF. The CDR3 nucleotides read TGCAGCGCCGAAAGGCCTAGCGGGGGTAACACCGGGGAGCTGTTTTTT.